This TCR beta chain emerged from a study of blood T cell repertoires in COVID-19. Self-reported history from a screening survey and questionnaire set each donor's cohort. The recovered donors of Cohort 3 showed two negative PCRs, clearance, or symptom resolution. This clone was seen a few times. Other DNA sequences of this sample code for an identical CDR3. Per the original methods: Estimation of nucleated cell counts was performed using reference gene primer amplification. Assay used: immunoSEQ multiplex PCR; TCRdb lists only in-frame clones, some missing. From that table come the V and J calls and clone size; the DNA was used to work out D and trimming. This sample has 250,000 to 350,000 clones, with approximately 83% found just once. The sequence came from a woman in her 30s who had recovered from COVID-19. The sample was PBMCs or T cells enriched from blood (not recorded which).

The DNA of the CDR3 is TGTGCCAGCAGTCTCCGGGGGACCGCCGGGGAGCTGTTTTTT. Its translation is CASSLRGTAGELFF. V and J are TRBV27 and TRBJ2-2; D is possibly TRBD2 (6 bases). The germline V and J ends were trimmed by 5 bases and 6 bases, with 13 bases remaining between them. The germline CDR1 and CDR2 sequences are MNHEY and SMNVEV (reference sequence). The CDR3 sequence is 14 residues long.